This T cell receptor (beta chain) was identified during a study of early T cells in non-severe SARS-CoV-2 infection. Between the trimmed V and J ends, which lost 4 bases and 6 bases, there was a span of 7 bases. The CDR3 consists of 11 residues. The germline CDR1 and CDR2 sequences are SQVTM and ANQGSEA. In the library, individual cDNA molecules carried attached unique molecular identifiers. MiXCR, applied by TCRdb to the 5' RACE reads, yields one record per CDR3 protein. The sample shows tens of thousands of distinct CDR3 sequences, about 9.3% of them seen only once. Notes on this clonotype: This may be a read error, as it is one base from a much larger clone. Without the conserved terminal phenylalanine or tryptophan, this CDR3 likely stems from a read error.

This sequence originates from an adult who was a healthcare worker with PCR-confirmed SARS-CoV-2 infection or an uninfected control (not recorded which). Sequencing was carried out using whole blood. The J gene is TRBJ2-1, the V gene TRBV29-1; unclear D gene. Here the CDR3 reads CSVGRSNEQFY. The CDR3 bases are TGCAGCGTTGGCCGTTCCAATGAGCAGTTCTAC.